Below, 25 T cell receptor beta chains from the same sample are listed, as sequenced in a study of blood T cell repertoires in COVID-19. Only in-frame clones appear in the TCRdb table, and some are missing; sequencing was by immunoSEQ multiplex PCR. Of tens of thousands of clones listed, more than 75% were seen once; the top ten hold about 28%. Sequenced material: peripheral blood. The receptors shown here come from a man at least 80 years old with acute or convalescent COVID-19.

This clone occurred once. The chain has TRBV7-9 and TRBJ1-6, with D uncertain. Germline V CDR1 and CDR2: SEHNR, FQNEAQ (reference sequence). The CDR3 covers 18 residues. Trimming cost V 3 bases and J 0 bases, with 15 bases left between them. CDR3 sequence (DNA): TGTGCCAGCAGCTTTAACCCATCAGGTAGCTCCTATAATTCACCCCTCCACTTT. Amino acid sequence: CASSFNPSGSSYNSPLHF.

This clone turned up a few times. The rearrangement uses TRBV2 and TRBJ1-5, with a tentative D call TRBD1 (6 bases). The CDR3 has 15 amino acids. The V end was cut by 1 base, the J end by 6 bases, with 13 bases between. Germline V gene lookup returns CDR1 SNHLY and CDR2 FYNNEI. The CDR3 DNA is TGTGCCAGCAGTGAAGGAATAGGGGGTGGTCAGCCCCAGCATTTT. Its translation is CASSEGIGGGQPQHF.

The CDR3 reads CASSFIEQGWDNSPLHF. For the CDR3, the DNA is TGTGCCAGCAGTTTTATCGAGCAGGGGTGGGATAATTCACCCCTCCACTTT. The rearrangement joins TRBV28 to TRBJ1-6; weak D call: TRBD1 (6 bases). The CDR3 totals 17 residues. CDR1 is MDHEN, CDR2 SYDVKM, per germline. V gave up 3 bases and J gave up 5 bases, with 17 bases separating them.

The chain has TRBV3-1 (or the pseudogene TRBV3-2) and TRBJ1-1, with D tentatively TRBD1 (5 bases). The CDR3 is 13 amino acids. V was pared by 4 bases and J by 5 bases, with 11 bases between. Germline values: CDR1 LGHDT, CDR2 YNNKEL (reference sequence). Written as DNA, the CDR3 is TGTGCCAGCAGCCTTCAGGGCGCTACTGAAGCTTTCTTT. Protein: CASSLQGATEAFF.

CDR3 loop: CASSFAPQGDNEQFF. For the CDR3, the DNA is TGCGCCAGCAGCTTTGCCCCACAGGGTGACAATGAGCAGTTCTTC. This chain joins TRBV5-1 and TRBJ2-1; possible D gene TRBD1, 6 bases. Trimming pared 2 bases from V and 5 bases from J, leaving 14 bases between. The CDR3 runs 15 residues. Per the germline V gene, CDR1 is SGHRS and CDR2 is YFSETQ.

The rearrangement joins TRBV20-1 to TRBJ2-7, with TRBD2 as a possible D gene (5 bases). The V gene lost 8 bases and the J gene lost 6 bases, with 14 bases spanning the gap. The CDR3 is 11 residues long. CDR1 is DFQATT and CDR2 is SNEGSKA in the germline V gene (reference sequence). The CDR3 spells CSPTGGAEQYF. DNA of the CDR3: TGCAGTCCCACCGGAGGCGCCGAGCAGTACTTC.

The V call is TRBV5-5, the J call TRBJ1-3, with D perhaps TRBD1 (5 bases). The length of the CDR3 is 14 residues. CDR1 is SGHKS, CDR2 YYEKEE, per germline (reference sequence). Trimming took 0 bases from V and 2 from J, leaving 6 bases between them. The CDR3 sequence: CASSLAGAGNTIYF. The CDR3 region has the DNA TGTGCCAGCAGCTTGGCGGGGGCTGGAAACACCATATATTTT.

The genes are TRBV28 and TRBJ1-2; 9 bases line up with TRBD1. The CDR3 length is 15 residues. The germline V gene has CDR1 MDHEN and CDR2 SYDVKM. V was clipped by 6 bases and J by 4 bases; unmatched bases: 9. The CDR3 nucleotides read TGTGCCAGCAGCTCGGTCGGGACAGGGATCTATGGCTACACCTTC. This gives the protein CASSSVGTGIYGYTF.

The chain combines TRBV5-1 with TRBJ2-7, with 10 bases aligning to TRBD1. The CDR3 consists of 13 residues. V lost 2 bases and J lost 5; bases outside the gene matches: 1. The germline gives CDR1 SGHRS, CDR2 YFSETQ. The CDR3 loop is CASSFGTGDEQYF. The CDR3 region has the DNA TGCGCCAGCAGCTTTGGGACAGGGGACGAGCAGTACTTC.

V usage is TRBV7-3 and J usage is TRBJ2-3; 9 bases are a match to TRBD2. The junction had 21 bases not matched to a gene; V was cut back by 11 bases and J by 3 bases. The germline CDR1 and CDR2 sequences are SGHTA and FQGTGA. The CDR3 has 18 residues. CDR3 region: CAGRRPRGGTEGTDTQYF. The CDR3 bases are TGTGCCGGAAGGCGTCCGCGGGGGGGCACCGAAGGAACAGATACGCAGTATTTT.

V gene TRBV7-2 combines with J gene TRBJ2-6, with a tentative D call TRBD1 (5 bases). The CDR3 is 15 amino acids. Deletions cut 6 bases from V and 4 bases from J, with 13 bases between. CDR1 and CDR2 (germline): SGHTA, FQGNSA. DNA of the CDR3: TGTGCCAGCAGTCCCAGGGTGTACGGGGCCAACGTCCTGACTTTC. It codes for CASSPRVYGANVLTF.

This chain connects TRBV6-1 to TRBJ1-5, with D perhaps matching TRBD1 (5 bases). The CDR3 is made up of 16 amino acids. The germline V and J ends were trimmed by 0 bases and 6 bases, with 15 bases remaining between them. CDR1 is MNHNS, CDR2 SASEGT, per germline. The CDR3 protein is CASSEAATREGQPQHF. As DNA, the CDR3 is TGTGCCAGCAGTGAAGCGGCTACCAGGGAGGGTCAGCCCCAGCATTTT.

The gene calls are TRBV18 and TRBJ2-7; 13 bases align to TRBD2. V shed 4 bases and J 6 bases; nucleotides not matched to a gene: 6. CDR1 KGHSH and CDR2 LQKENI come from the germline V gene. The CDR3 contains 15 residues. The DNA for the CDR3 is TGTGCCAGCTCACGAGGACTAGCGGGAGCGATCGAGCAGTACTTC. It is translated as CASSRGLAGAIEQYF.

The chain combines TRBV29-1 with TRBJ1-2; 10 positions agree with TRBD1. The CDR3 runs to 13 residues. Germline CDR1 is SQVTM and CDR2 is ANQGSEA. V lost 6 bases to trimming and J lost 1 base; unmatched junction nucleotides: 2. The CDR3 DNA reads as TGCAGCGTCCGGGACAGGGGTAACTATGGCTACACCTTC. This translates into CSVRDRGNYGYTF.

The table lists this clone with a few counts. V gene TRBV10-1 combines with J gene TRBJ2-2; 7 nucleotides match TRBD1. The CDR3 runs 17 residues. Germline V gene lookup returns CDR1 WNHNN and CDR2 SYGVQD (reference sequence). After removal of 2 bases from V and 4 bases from J, the junction contained 10 bases not matched to a gene. CDR3 bases: TGCGCCAGCAGTGAGAAACGACCGGGACAGTTCACCGGGGAGCTGTTTTTT. Protein sequence: CASSEKRPGQFTGELFF.

This chain uses TRBV28 with TRBJ1-2, with D possibly being TRBD1 (5 bases). This CDR3 contains 12 residues. Between the trimmed V and J ends, which lost 10 bases and 6 bases, there was a span of 15 bases. CDR1 and CDR2 from the germline V gene are MDHEN and SYDVKM. CDR3 amino acids: CAILNRGDGYTF. The CDR3 bases are TGTGCCATCTTGAACCGGGGGGATGGCTACACCTTC.

The chain links TRBV6-5 to TRBJ1-2, with a weak D call TRBD1 (5 bases). CDR1 and CDR2 (germline): MNHEY, SVGAGI. Trimming removed 0 bases at V and 4 bases at J, with 12 bases between. This CDR3 has 15 amino acids. The CDR3, as DNA: TGTGCCAGCAGTTACTCTCCAAGGACAAGCTATGGCTACACCTTC. Translation gives CASSYSPRTSYGYTF.

The V gene is TRBV5-1, the J gene TRBJ1-1; D perhaps matches TRBD1 (5 bases). Germline V gene lookup returns CDR1 SGHRS and CDR2 YFSETQ. CDR3 size: 14 residues. V lost 7 bases and J 0 bases, leaving 13 bases between the germline ends. This chain's CDR3 is CASGAGHLNTEAFF. The CDR3 nucleotides are TGCGCCAGCGGTGCCGGACATTTGAACACTGAAGCTTTCTTT.

The chain recombines TRBV24-1 with TRBJ2-3; TRBD2 aligns across 9 bases. Per the germline V gene, CDR1 is KGHDR and CDR2 is SFDVKD. V was clipped by 3 bases and J by 6 bases; unmatched bases: 9. The CDR3 sequence is 16 residues long. The CDR3 region has the DNA TGTGCCACCAGTGATCCTATAGCGGGAGCGATGGATACGCAGTATTTT. Translating gives CATSDPIAGAMDTQYF.

The gene calls are TRBV7-2 and TRBJ2-3; TRBD2 is a possible D gene (5 bases). The CDR3 is made up of 14 amino acids. Trimming took off 0 bases at V and 5 bases at J, with 9 bases between the two ends. Germline V gene lookup returns CDR1 SGHTA and CDR2 FQGNSA. The CDR3 protein is CASSLASGGDTQYF. In nucleotides, the CDR3 is TGTGCCAGCAGCTTAGCTAGTGGAGGAGATACGCAGTATTTT.

The V call is TRBV11-2, the J call TRBJ2-1, with 7 bases lining up with TRBD2. V shed 2 bases, J shed 4 bases, and the junction held 8 bases outside the gene matches. CDR1 SGHAT and CDR2 FQNNGV come from the germline V gene. This CDR3 contains 16 residues. DNA of the CDR3: TGTGCCAGCAGCTTAATTGACGGGGGGACTTACAATGAGCAGTTCTTC. Protein sequence: CASSLIDGGTYNEQFF. Complete variable domain (other parts from reference TRBV11-2 and TRBJ2-1): EAGVAQSPRYKIIEKRQSVAFWCNPISGHATLYWYQQILGQGPKLLIQFQNNGVVDDSQLPKDRFSAERLKGVDSTLKIQPAKLEDSAVYLCASSLIDGGTYNEQFFGPGTRLTVL.

J is TRBJ2-1 and V is TRBV7-6; D gene unclear. The CDR3 totals 13 residues. The V and J ends lost 3 bases and 4 bases respectively, with 7 bases between them. The germline V gene encodes CDR1 SGHVS and CDR2 FNYEAQ. CDR3 nucleotide sequence: TGTGCCAGCAGCTTTAACAGTTACAATGAGCAGTTCTTC. Residues: CASSFNSYNEQFF.

This clone was recorded once. V and J are TRBV2 and TRBJ2-3, with 9 bases lining up with TRBD1. With 6 bases clipped from V and 5 bases from J, the junction kept 6 bases outside the gene matches. CDR3 length: 14 residues. Per germline, CDR1 SNHLY and CDR2 FYNNEI. The CDR3 is CASSWGQGRDTQYF. The DNA of the CDR3 is TGTGCCAGCAGCTGGGGACAGGGCAGAGATACGCAGTATTTT.

This rearrangement joins TRBV5-4 to TRBJ1-2; TRBD1 is a possible D gene (5 bases). The germline V gene has CDR1 SGHNT and CDR2 YYREEE (reference sequence). Trimming took off 0 bases at V and 2 bases at J, with 8 bases between the two ends. The CDR3 has 14 amino acids. In DNA, the CDR3 is TGTGCCAGCAGCTTGGAGGGGCTCAACTATGGCTACACCTTC. This sequence encodes CASSLEGLNYGYTF. The full variable domain, in which reference TRBV5-4 and TRBJ1-2 provide the parts outside the CDR3, is ETGVTQSPTHLIKTRGQQVTLRCSSQSGHNTVSWYQQALGQGPQFIFQYYREEENGRGNFPPRFSGLQFPNYSSELNVNALELDDSALYLCASSLEGLNYGYTFGSGTRLTVV.

V is TRBV5-5 and J is TRBJ1-5, with 10 bases matching TRBD1. Trimming took 0 bases from V and 3 from J; bases not matched to a gene: 9. CDR1 is SGHKS and CDR2 is YYEKEE in the germline V gene (reference sequence). The CDR3 has 18 residues. CDR3: CASSLGPTDRGNNQPQHF. CDR3 DNA: TGTGCCAGCAGCTTGGGTCCAACGGACAGGGGGAACAATCAGCCCCAGCATTTT. Together with reference TRBV5-5 and TRBJ1-5, the CDR3 gives the full variable domain: DAGVTQSPTHLIKTRGQQVTLRCSPISGHKSVSWYQQVLGQGPQFIFQYYEKEERGRGNFPDRFSARQFPNYSSELNVNALLLGDSALYLCASSLGPTDRGNNQPQHFGDGTRLSIL.